The T cell receptor (beta chain) described here comes from a study of cytomegalovirus exposure and HLA in healthy donors. Study context: Among about 380 genotyped donors, roughly 81% fell in the Caucasian-associated ancestry cluster. General study results and limits: Across HLA loci, a later analysis found differing TCR association rates, with DRB1 most and HLA-C fewest. TCR beta chains associated with HLA were, in a later analysis, more clonally expanded than equally common others. Later analysis associated a missense DCLRE1C variant with TCR beta V- and J-gene trimming.

Germline CDR1 SGHTS, CDR2 YDEGEE. The CDR3 is 17 residues long. V lost 3 bases, J lost 2 bases, and 5 bases stayed unmatched. With 60 Vbeta and 13 Jbeta primers, the PCR was carried out. Clones were read by immunoSEQ multiplex PCR, and TCRdb kept only the in-frame ones, dropping some. The table includes about 180,000 clones, about 82% detected once. About this clone: What it recognizes is unknown.

J is TRBJ1-6 and V is TRBV5-8, with 10 bases lining up with TRBD1. Sequenced: PBMCs. The origin of this receptor is a woman aged 25 to 39 in good health and CMV-seronegative. The CDR3 coding sequence is TGTGCCAGCAGCTCGGTAGGGACAGGGGCCTATAATTCACCCCTCCACTTT. This encodes CASSSVGTGAYNSPLHF.